This TCR beta chain was retrieved from a study of response to subunit inactivated influenza vaccine. Study observations and caveats: Authors suggested each seasonal influenza vaccination recruits few new T cells.

This clonotype has at least ten counts. The antigen is undetermined. In TCRdb, the RT-PCR reads were re-called with MiXCR into one record per CDR3 protein. The data hold 540,000 or so distinct CDR3 sequences, with roughly 13% observed a single time. V shed 3 bases and J shed 6 bases, with 10 bases lying between them. The CDR3 loop spans 13 amino acids. CDR1 is SGHTA, CDR2 FQGNSA, per germline. The source is a man aged 45-60 years who received an inactivated influenza vaccine. This chain connects TRBV7-2 to TRBJ2-3; possible D gene TRBD2, 6 bases. The source was PBMCs from blood, collected more than 35 days after vaccination. CDR3 nucleotide sequence: TGTGCCAGCAGCTTCAGGGACTCGGATACGCAGTATTTT. Its translation: CASSFRDSDTQYF.